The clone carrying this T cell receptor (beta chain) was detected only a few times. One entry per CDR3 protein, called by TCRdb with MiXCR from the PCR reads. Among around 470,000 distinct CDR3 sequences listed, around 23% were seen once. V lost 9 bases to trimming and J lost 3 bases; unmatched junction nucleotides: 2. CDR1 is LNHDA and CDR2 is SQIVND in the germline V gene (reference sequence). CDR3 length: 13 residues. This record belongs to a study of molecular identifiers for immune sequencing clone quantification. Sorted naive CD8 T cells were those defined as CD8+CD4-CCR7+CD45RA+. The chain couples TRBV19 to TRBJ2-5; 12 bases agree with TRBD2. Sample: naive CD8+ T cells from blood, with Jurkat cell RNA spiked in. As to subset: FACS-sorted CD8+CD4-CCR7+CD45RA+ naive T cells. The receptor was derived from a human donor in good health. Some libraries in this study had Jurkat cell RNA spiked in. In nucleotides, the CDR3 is TGTGCCAGCAGGACTAGCGGGGAAGAGACCCAGTACTTC. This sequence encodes CASRTSGEETQYF.